What follows describes a single TCR beta chain. This sample is drawn from a study of identical twins. Each CDR3 protein gets one entry after TCRdb re-called the 5' RACE reads with MiXCR. The sample holds some 500,000 distinct CDR3 sequences, roughly an eighth seen once. The CDR3 spans 15 residues. Per the germline V gene, CDR1 is MNHEY and CDR2 is SVGAGI. Trimming took 0 bases from V and 6 from J, leaving 13 bases between them. This sample also belongs to another study, concerning yellow fever vaccine responses in identical twins.

This TCR was sampled from a woman under 30 in good health. Input material: CD4+ T cells sorted from blood. The chain employs TRBV6-5 and TRBJ2-3; TRBD1 is a possible D gene (5 bases). The CDR3 region is CASSYSTQGSDTQYF. For the CDR3, the DNA is TGTGCCAGCAGTTACTCGACTCAGGGTTCGGATACGCAGTATTTT.